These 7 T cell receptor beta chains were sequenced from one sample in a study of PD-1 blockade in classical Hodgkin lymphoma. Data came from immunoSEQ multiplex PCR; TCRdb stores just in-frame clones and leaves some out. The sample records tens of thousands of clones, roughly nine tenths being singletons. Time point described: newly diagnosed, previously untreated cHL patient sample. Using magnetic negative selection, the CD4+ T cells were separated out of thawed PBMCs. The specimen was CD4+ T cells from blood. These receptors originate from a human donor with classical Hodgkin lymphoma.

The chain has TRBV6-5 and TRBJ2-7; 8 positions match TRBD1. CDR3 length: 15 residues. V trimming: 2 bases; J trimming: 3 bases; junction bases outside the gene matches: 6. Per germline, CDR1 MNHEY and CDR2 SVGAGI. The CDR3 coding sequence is TGTGCCAGCAGTTACACCCGGGACAGGTACTACGAGCAGTACTTC. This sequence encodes CASSYTRDRYYEQYF.

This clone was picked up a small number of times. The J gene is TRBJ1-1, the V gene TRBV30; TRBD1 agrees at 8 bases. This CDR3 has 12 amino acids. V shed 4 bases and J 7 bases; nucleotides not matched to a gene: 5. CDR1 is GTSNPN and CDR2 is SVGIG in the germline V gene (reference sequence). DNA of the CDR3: TGTGCCTGGATGCCAGGGGGCGGTGAAGCTTTCTTT. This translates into CAWMPGGGEAFF.

The CDR3 region is CASSGGGGASTDTQYF. As DNA, the CDR3 is TGTGCCAGCAGCGGAGGCGGGGGGGCCAGCACAGATACGCAGTATTTT. The chain couples TRBV5-6 to TRBJ2-3; 9 bases map to TRBD2. The CDR3 spans 16 residues. Trimming cost V 4 bases and J 0 bases; bases outside gene matches: 6. Per the germline V gene, CDR1 is SGHDT and CDR2 is YYEEEE.

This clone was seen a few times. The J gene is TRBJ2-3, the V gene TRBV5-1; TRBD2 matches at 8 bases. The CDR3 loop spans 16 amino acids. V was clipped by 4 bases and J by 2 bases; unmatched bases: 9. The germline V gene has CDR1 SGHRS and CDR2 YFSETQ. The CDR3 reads CASSPLGTRDTDTQYF. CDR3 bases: TGCGCCAGCAGCCCCTTAGGGACTAGGGACACAGATACGCAGTATTTT.

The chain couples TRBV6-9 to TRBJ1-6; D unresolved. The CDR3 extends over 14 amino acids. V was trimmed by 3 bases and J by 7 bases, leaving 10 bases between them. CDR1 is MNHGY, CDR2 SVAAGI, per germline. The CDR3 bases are TGTGCCAGCAGTTACTCGTGGAGAAATTCACCCCTCCACTTT. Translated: CASSYSWRNSPLHF.

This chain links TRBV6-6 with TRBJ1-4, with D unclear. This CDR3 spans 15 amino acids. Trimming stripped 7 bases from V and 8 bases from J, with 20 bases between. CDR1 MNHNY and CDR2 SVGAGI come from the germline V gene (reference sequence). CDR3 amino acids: CASTPGASGEEKLFF. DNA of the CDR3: TGTGCCAGCACTCCCGGAGCCTCCGGGGAGGAAAAACTGTTTTTT.

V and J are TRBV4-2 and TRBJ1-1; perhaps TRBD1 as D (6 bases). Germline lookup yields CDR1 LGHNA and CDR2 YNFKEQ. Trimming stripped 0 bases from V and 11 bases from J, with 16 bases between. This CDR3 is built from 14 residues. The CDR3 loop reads CASSQEGRRGEAFF. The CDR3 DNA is TGTGCCAGCAGCCAAGAAGGACGGAGGGGGGAGGCTTTCTTT.